This entry lists 23 T cell receptor beta chains sequenced from one sample in a study of T cell responses to AZD1222 COVID-19 vaccine. Assay: immunoSEQ multiplex PCR; the TCRdb copy retains only in-frame clones and omits some. The sample has roughly 100,000 clones, about 85% seen once. The specimen comprised peripheral blood, sampled on day 0 of AZD1222 vaccination. The receptors were gathered from an adult in good health.

The chain uses TRBV10-3 and TRBJ2-2; the D call may be TRBD1 or TRBD2 (5 bases each). Germline CDR1 ENHRY, CDR2 SYGVKD. The V and J ends lost 10 bases and 6 bases respectively, with 15 bases between them. The CDR3 extends over 13 amino acids. CDR3 region: CATGSRGSGELFF. DNA of the CDR3: TGTGCCACGGGATCTAGGGGATCCGGGGAGCTGTTTTTT.

V and J are TRBV7-9 and TRBJ1-3, with TRBD1 matching over 8 bases. Trimming removed 4 bases from V and 7 bases from J; junction bases left unmatched: 9. Per germline, CDR1 SEHNR and CDR2 FQNEAQ (reference sequence). The CDR3 extends over 15 amino acids. The CDR3 here is CASSSTDRARNTIYF. DNA for the CDR3: TGTGCCAGCAGCTCGACGGACAGGGCTCGCAACACCATATATTTT.

This clone was counted once. The chain combines TRBV11-2 with TRBJ2-1, with a possible D match to TRBD2 (6 bases). Per germline, CDR1 SGHAT and CDR2 FQNNGV. This CDR3 spans 15 amino acids. Trimming left V 0 bases short and J 4 bases short, with 10 bases between. CDR3 residues: CASSLDFGGYNEQFF. The CDR3 DNA is TGTGCCAGCAGCTTAGATTTCGGGGGTTACAATGAGCAGTTCTTC.

This clone has a handful of counts. V and J are TRBV2 and TRBJ2-3; the match to TRBD2 covers 13 bases. The CDR3 loop spans 17 amino acids. The V and J ends lost 9 bases and 1 base, in that order; junction bases with no gene match: 10. The germline V gene has CDR1 SNHLY and CDR2 FYNNEI. The CDR3 DNA is TGTGCCAGATCCGGGACTAGCGGGACGGGCGGCACAGATACGCAGTATTTT. Its protein product is CARSGTSGTGGTDTQYF.

This clone appeared once. The chain is built from TRBV6-5 and TRBJ1-5; D perhaps matches TRBD1 (5 bases). Germline CDR1 reads MNHEY; CDR2 reads SVGAGI. The CDR3 contains 14 residues. Trimming took 6 bases from V and 7 from J, leaving 16 bases between them. The CDR3 here is CASSSTAGWQPQHF. CDR3 in DNA: TGTGCCAGCAGCTCGACTGCAGGGTGGCAGCCCCAGCATTTT.

V gene TRBV19 combines with J gene TRBJ1-5; no definite D call. The CDR3 totals 17 residues. Germline V lookup: CDR1 LNHDA, CDR2 SQIVND (reference sequence). The ends were cut back, 0 bases at V and 0 bases at J, with 12 bases in the middle. CDR3 region: CASSIEERVISNQPQHF. As DNA, the CDR3 is TGTGCCAGTAGTATAGAAGAAAGAGTAATTAGCAATCAGCCCCAGCATTTT.

This chain joins TRBV19 and TRBJ2-3; weak D call: TRBD1 (5 bases). Germline loops: CDR1 LNHDA, CDR2 SQIVND (reference sequence). Between the trimmed V and J ends, which lost 6 bases and 2 bases, there was a span of 9 bases. This CDR3 has 13 residues. CDR3 coding DNA: TGTGCCAGTAGGACAGATACCACAGATACGCAGTATTTT. It translates to CASRTDTTDTQYF. Variable domain in full (rest from reference TRBV19 and TRBJ2-3): DGGITQSPKYLFRKEGQNVTLSCEQNLNHDAMYWYRQDPGQGLRLIYYSQIVNDFQKGDIAEGYSVSREKKESFPLTVTSAQKNPTAFYLCASRTDTTDTQYFGPGTRLTVL.

The chain uses TRBV5-1 and TRBJ2-1; 9 bases are a match to TRBD1. V shed 4 bases, J shed 6 bases, and the junction held 8 bases outside the gene matches. CDR1 and CDR2 (germline): SGHRS, YFSETQ. CDR3 length equals 15 residues. CDR3 loop: CASSSGQGIANEQFF. DNA for the CDR3: TGCGCCAGCAGCAGTGGACAGGGGATTGCCAATGAGCAGTTCTTC. Full variable domain (outside the CDR3, taken from reference TRBV5-1 and TRBJ2-1): KAGVTQTPRYLIKTRGQQVTLSCSPISGHRSVSWYQQTPGQGLQFLFEYFSETQRNKGNFPGRFSGRQFSNSRSEMNVSTLELGDSALYLCASSSGQGIANEQFFGPGTRLTVL.

The chain joins TRBV2 to TRBJ1-5, with a weak D call TRBD1 (5 bases). V was pared by 4 bases and J by 3 bases, with 10 bases between. The CDR3 sequence is 14 residues long. CDR1 and CDR2 from the germline V gene are SNHLY and FYNNEI. The CDR3 spells CASSADSFNQPQHF. The CDR3, as DNA: TGTGCCAGCAGTGCTGACAGCTTCAATCAGCCCCAGCATTTT. Drawing the rest from reference TRBV2 and TRBJ1-5, the complete variable domain is EPEVTQTPSHQVTQMGQEVILRCVPISNHLYFYWYRQILGQKVEFLVSFYNNEISEKSEIFDDQFSVERPDGSNFTLKIRSTKLEDSAMYFCASSADSFNQPQHFGDGTRLSIL.

This chain links TRBV18 with TRBJ2-7; TRBD1 matches 7 bases. The germline CDR1 and CDR2 sequences are KGHSH and LQKENI. Trimming removed 3 bases from V and 2 bases from J; junction bases left unmatched: 4. CDR3 length equals 14 residues. The CDR3 spells CASSPMGQTYEQYF. The DNA for the CDR3 is TGTGCCAGCTCACCTATGGGACAGACCTACGAGCAGTACTTC.

The chain links TRBV7-9 to TRBJ1-4; the D gene is possibly TRBD1 (6 bases). The CDR3 totals 17 residues. Germline V gene data show CDR1 as SEHNR and CDR2 as FQNEAQ (reference sequence). Trimming removed 1 base from V and 7 bases from J, with 19 bases in between. The CDR3 loop reads CASSLGSGAVIIEKLFF. CDR3 in DNA: TGTGCCAGCAGCTTAGGGTCAGGGGCGGTAATCATTGAAAAACTGTTTTTT.

This clone was recorded only once. The V gene is TRBV6-1, the J gene TRBJ2-7; tentative D call: TRBD1 (5 bases). In germline, CDR1 is MNHNS, CDR2 SASEGT. V dropped 3 bases and J dropped 0 bases, with 18 bases sitting between them. The CDR3 runs to 17 residues. In nucleotides, the CDR3 is TGTGCCAGCAGTGACCCCCCTCAGGGAAGTTTCTCCTACGAGCAGTACTTC. This gives the protein CASSDPPQGSFSYEQYF.

The V call is TRBV7-9, the J call TRBJ2-1, with a weak D call TRBD1 (5 bases). The CDR3 extends over 13 amino acids. The V and J ends lost 3 bases and 8 bases respectively, with 11 bases between them. The germline V gene has CDR1 SEHNR and CDR2 FQNEAQ (reference sequence). The CDR3 DNA follows: TGTGCCAGCAGCTTTCAGGGTACTCATGAGCAGTTCTTC. Protein: CASSFQGTHEQFF.

This chain joins TRBV6-2 or TRBV6-3 and TRBJ1-5, with D possibly being TRBD1 (6 bases). The V end lost 6 bases, the J end lost 5 bases, and 11 bases lay between the germline ends. Germline V gene lookup returns CDR1 MNHEY and CDR2 SVGEGT. The CDR3 has 13 residues. The CDR3 reads CASSLTGDQPQHF. CDR3 DNA: TGTGCCAGCAGCTTGACAGGAGATCAGCCCCAGCATTTT.

The chain links TRBV24-1 to TRBJ2-2; a possible D gene is TRBD1 (6 bases). Germline CDR1 KGHDR, CDR2 SFDVKD. The CDR3 covers 13 residues. V lost 7 bases to trimming and J lost 7 bases, with 12 bases between them. The CDR3 DNA follows: TGTGCCACCAGCCACAGGGCAGGCGGGGAGCTGTTTTTT. Residues: CATSHRAGGELFF.

V and J are TRBV7-8 and TRBJ1-1; D remains unclear. The germline gives CDR1 SGHVS, CDR2 FQNEAQ. CDR3 length equals 14 residues. The germline V and J ends were trimmed by 1 base and 5 bases, with 11 bases remaining between them. The CDR3 reads CASSLGDFLTEAFF. DNA for the CDR3: TGTGCCAGCAGCTTAGGTGACTTCTTGACTGAAGCTTTCTTT.

The count of this clone is one. The chain couples TRBV29-1 to TRBJ1-3; D remains unclear. The germline V and J ends were trimmed by 7 bases and 2 bases, with 6 bases remaining between them. The CDR3 is made up of 11 amino acids. Per the germline V gene, CDR1 is SQVTM and CDR2 is ANQGSEA. Here the CDR3 DNA reads TGCAGCGCCGTCACTGGAAACACCATATATTTT. It yields the protein CSAVTGNTIYF.

This chain links TRBV6-4 with TRBJ2-3; 11 bases fit TRBD1. The ends lost 5 bases at V and 1 base at J; junction bases unmatched: 2. The V gene's germline CDR1 is MRHNA and CDR2 SNTAGT. This CDR3 comprises 15 residues. The CDR3 sequence is CASSPDRGRTDTQYF. DNA of the CDR3: TGTGCCAGCAGTCCGGACAGGGGGCGCACAGATACGCAGTATTTT.

This chain uses TRBV25-1 with TRBJ2-7; tentatively, D is TRBD2 (7 bases). Trimming stripped 1 base from V and 4 bases from J, with 17 bases between. Germline CDR1 reads MGHDK; CDR2 reads SYGVNS. The CDR3 loop spans 16 amino acids. The CDR3: CASSELGGGPPYEQYF. The CDR3 DNA follows: TGTGCCAGCAGTGAATTAGGGGGGGGGCCCCCTTACGAGCAGTACTTC.

This clone has a single count. The CDR3 loop is CASSQVSRANTEAFF. Here the CDR3 DNA reads TGTGCCAGCAGCCAAGTAAGCAGGGCGAACACTGAAGCTTTCTTT. V gene TRBV4-2 combines with J gene TRBJ1-1, with D possibly being TRBD1 (5 bases). The CDR3 loop spans 15 amino acids. V lost 1 base, J lost 1 base, and 10 bases lay in between. CDR1 and CDR2 from the germline V gene are LGHNA and YNFKEQ.

V and J are TRBV5-6 and TRBJ2-5, with D perhaps given as TRBD1 or TRBD2 (5 bases each). This CDR3 is 13 amino acids long. Germline V lookup: CDR1 SGHDT, CDR2 YYEEEE. Trimming stripped 0 bases from V and 3 bases from J, with 6 bases between. The CDR3 here is CASSLVGEETQYF. DNA for the CDR3: TGTGCCAGCAGCTTGGTGGGGGAAGAGACCCAGTACTTC.

V is TRBV25-1 and J is TRBJ2-1, with D perhaps TRBD1 (6 bases). This CDR3 comprises 13 residues. CDR1 and CDR2 (germline): MGHDK, SYGVNS. Trimming cost V 5 bases and J 12 bases, with 17 bases left between them. The CDR3 DNA sequence: TGTGCCAGCAGTCAAACAGGGCCGTCGCCGCAGTTCTTC. It specifies CASSQTGPSPQFF.

This chain joins TRBV21-1 and TRBJ1-5. TRBV21-1 is recorded as a pseudogene. This CDR3 is built from 17 residues. The CDR3 DNA reads TGTGCCAGCAGCAAACTGAGGGGCCGATATAGCAATCAGCCCCAGCATTTT. It encodes CASSKLRGRYSNQPQHF.